In this sample, the clone carrying this TCR beta chain turned up many times. Its antigen is not identified. The data belong to a study of neurological immune-mediated disorders. Overall study results and limits: It was HTLV-1-associated myelopathy that showed the most TCR clonal expansion, while multiple sclerosis showed the least, falling below healthy controls. When repertoires were grouped phylogenetically, those of 18 of 34 multiple sclerosis patients fell into one related-CDR3 cluster, a possible signature.

TCRdb redid the calling of the 5' RACE reads with MiXCR, one entry per CDR3 protein. The sample yields tens of thousands of distinct CDR3 sequences, approximately 2.8% seen once. CDR1 and CDR2 from the germline V gene are KGHDR and SFDVKD. This CDR3 has 12 residues. Trimming took off 0 bases at V and 11 bases at J, with 8 bases between the two ends. The sequence came from a young woman with multiple sclerosis. The chain couples TRBV24-1 to TRBJ2-3; D gene ambiguous. Sequences were obtained from PBMCs. The CDR3, as DNA: TGTGCCACCAGTGATTTGGACCTCGAGCAGTATTTT. Its translation: CATSDLDLEQYF.